The rows below give T cell receptor beta chains drawn from one sample of a study of T-cell memory formation after mild COVID-19. In TCRdb, the 5' RACE reads were re-called with MiXCR into one record per CDR3 protein. The sample records roughly 560,000 distinct CDR3 sequences, roughly 22% being singletons. Input material: PBMCs or a T cell subset sorted from them (not recorded which). Receptors originate from an adult woman who had mild COVID-19 (a few samples of this study predate the infection). Cell type and time point are not known. CDR3s include the opening cysteine and the closing phenylalanine or tryptophan. The D gene is left open where the match is weak. Size is omitted from some rows. Given values are once, few, many or a class for expanded clones.

TRBV7-2	TRBJ2-3	-	few	CASSLDGFYTDTQYF	TGTGCCAGCAGCTTAGACGGGTTCTATACAGATACGCAGTATTTT
TRBV9	TRBJ1-2	-	-	CASSVSGSMIPYGYTF	TGTGCCAGCAGCGTATCGGGATCTATGATCCCCTATGGCTACACCTTC
TRBV20-1	TRBJ1-2	-	-	CSARDRDSYGYTF	TGCAGTGCTAGGGACCGGGACTCCTATGGCTACACCTTC
TRBV20-1	TRBJ2-4	TRBD2	-	CSARGASGGELNIQYF	TGCAGTGCTAGAGGAGCTAGCGGGGGGGAGTTGAACATTCAGTACTTC
TRBV6-5	TRBJ2-5	-	-	CASSYVGSETQYF	TGTGCCAGCAGTTACGTCGGCAGCGAGACCCAGTACTTC
TRBV20-1	TRBJ2-3	-	few	CSARGSGGTDTQYF	TGCAGTGCTAGAGGGTCTGGTGGCACAGATACGCAGTATTTT
TRBV9	TRBJ2-7	-	few	CASSPHPRQAYEQYF	TGTGCCAGCAGCCCCCATCCCCGACAGGCCTACGAGCAGTACTTC
TRBV12-3/TRBV12-4	TRBJ1-2	-	-	CASSFGDAYGYTF	TGTGCCAGCAGTTTTGGGGACGCCTATGGCTACACCTTC
TRBV6-5	TRBJ2-7	TRBD1	few	CASSHYQGAHEQYF	TGTGCCAGCAGTCACTATCAGGGGGCCCACGAGCAGTACTTC
TRBV6-5	TRBJ2-1	-	-	CASRLGTLDNEQFF	TGTGCCAGCCGACTCGGGACCCTAGACAATGAGCAGTTCTTC
TRBV11-2	TRBJ2-3	TRBD2	-	CASSLLAGGTTDTQYF	TGTGCCAGCAGTTTACTAGCGGGGGGGACCACAGATACGCAGTATTTT
TRBV3-1	TRBJ2-5	TRBD2	few	CASSRLAEETQYF	TGTGCCAGCAGCCGGCTAGCGGAAGAGACCCAGTACTTC
TRBV6-2/TRBV6-3	TRBJ2-5	-	few	CASSFPPGDRETQYF	TGTGCCAGCAGTTTCCCCCCGGGGGATAGGGAGACCCAGTACTTC
TRBV24-1	TRBJ2-2	TRBD1	many	CATSSGQGSGNTGELFF	TGTGCCACCAGTTCAGGACAGGGATCGGGGAACACCGGGGAGCTGTTTTTT
TRBV12-3/TRBV12-4	TRBJ2-1	-	few	CASSHGGYNEQFF	TGTGCCAGCAGTCATGGAGGCTACAATGAGCAGTTCTTC
TRBV4-3	TRBJ1-1	TRBD1	few	CASSHRDRAEAFF	TGCGCCAGCAGCCATAGGGACAGGGCTGAAGCTTTCTTT
TRBV5-4	TRBJ2-7	-	few	CASSQQSGYEQYF	TGTGCCAGCAGTCAGCAGTCCGGATACGAGCAGTACTTC
TRBV11-2	TRBJ2-3	-	few	CASSQIADGDTQYF	TGTGCCAGCAGCCAAATAGCGGATGGCGATACGCAGTATTTT
TRBV24-1	TRBJ2-7	TRBD1	few	CATSDTGQGREYEQYF	TGTGCCACCAGTGACACGGGACAGGGGAGAGAGTACGAGCAGTACTTC
TRBV13	TRBJ2-7	TRBD1	-	CASSLGGTEVHEQYF	TGTGCCAGCAGCTTAGGGGGGACAGAGGTCCACGAGCAGTACTTC
TRBV7-9	TRBJ2-2	-	-	CASSSQGGPGELFF	TGTGCCAGCAGCTCCCAGGGCGGACCCGGGGAGCTGTTTTTT
TRBV18	TRBJ2-7	-	-	CASSPTSVTYEQYF	TGTGCCAGCTCACCTACAAGCGTTACCTACGAGCAGTACTTC
TRBV7-6	TRBJ2-2	TRBD2	-	CASREWEPSGRTNTGELFF	TGTGCCAGCAGGGAATGGGAACCTAGCGGGAGGACGAACACCGGGGAGCTGTTTTTT
TRBV7-2	TRBJ2-2	TRBD2	few	CASSSRTSEDTGELFF	TGTGCCAGCAGCTCCAGGACTAGCGAGGACACCGGGGAGCTGTTTTTT